The clone carrying this TCR beta chain was seen only a few times. Its antigen is unknown. The sample comes from a study of T cells after yellow fever vaccination. Study background: Fractions of limited cellularity were prepared by means of SMART-Seq v4 Ultra Low Input.

From germline, CDR1 is MGHDK and CDR2 SYGVNS. With 6 bases removed from V and 2 bases from J, the gap between germline ends came to 10 bases. The CDR3 is 13 residues long. Overall study results and limits: After the booster, about 95% of CD4 and approximately 87% of CD8 primary-response clones were re-detected. A secondary response was less intense yet reached its peak sooner, at day 5 versus 15.

Template-switching 5'RACE yielded the TCR cDNA; a universal primer site and UMIs were added in the process. MiXCR, run by TCRdb on the 5' RACE reads, gives a single entry per CDR3 protein. Of some 320,000 distinct CDR3 sequences in the sample, about 10% were seen once. This chain joins TRBV25-1 and TRBJ1-2, with a possible D match to TRBD1 (6 bases). The source of this sequence is a man aged 18-30 years who received the YFV17D yellow fever vaccine. Source: CD4+ T cells sorted from PBMCs, taken 45 days after the yellow fever booster vaccination. As DNA, the CDR3 is TGTGCCAGCAGCGAGGGGGTGAACTATGGCTACACCTTC. Translated, it gives CASSEGVNYGYTF.